This T cell receptor beta chain was recorded in a study of blood T cell repertoires in COVID-19 (dated by TCRdb to 2018 to 2020). Describing the broader study: The collaborator samples originated in the United States, Italy and Spain and spanned the acute and convalescent phases of COVID-19. The dataset comprised deeply sampled blood TCRbeta repertoires from subjects exposed to, actively infected with, or recovered from COVID-19. The repertoires were released in a freely available public database meant as a resource for research on the immune response to SARS-CoV-2. Samples were obtained from the ongoing ImmuneRACE study (first 160 participants) and from 1,254 subjects provided by 6 global collaborators. Where available, HLA class I and class II types were obtained from metadata supplied by the sample provider rather than from assay-based typing. The material from the prospective study consisted of cDNA or gDNA derived from T cells, B-cell-depleted T cells, or PBMCs. A de-identified subject ID, COVID-19 status, age in years and sex were almost always included in the sample metadata.

Inclusive of the bounding cysteine and phenylalanine, the CDR3 is 12 residues long. CDR3 DNA only is kept here, 36 bases in frame from base 1. V loses 5 bases of germline sequence and J loses 5 bases, and the interval between the two ends is 10 bases. Broader findings and caveats from the paper: How much clinical and demographic metadata was included differed by source and by participant, and the metadata was provided uncurated.

On this clone: Its antigen specificity is not known. It has no much larger one-base neighbor in the sample; base qualities were not kept.

A second Seattle source provided samples from volunteer blood donors who had recovered from COVID-19. The collaborating institutions used their own protocols to collect whole blood in K2EDTA tubes. For TCRbeta analysis, collaborators shipped samples in one of three forms: frozen whole blood, isolated PBMCs, or DNA extracted from either of those sample types. The immunoSEQ Assay, a bias-controlled multiplex PCR, was used to amplify TCRbeta CDR3 regions from genomic DNA. Per the source publication's procedure: Within the assay, amplification of reference gene primers was used to estimate how many nucleated cells each sample contained. To quantify the absolute abundance of each unique TCRbeta CDR3 rearrangement, sequence reads were collapsed and filtered. For each sample, productive Simpson clonality was calculated by taking the square root of Simpson's diversity index across productive rearrangements. As stored in TCRdb, this immuneACCESS dataset retains in-frame rearrangements with V and J assigned. A fraction of the clones does not appear; measured against another copy, unresolved V genes explain less than half of the discrepancy, and the remainder lacks a known reason. Clone size and V and J calls were adopted from that table, with D and trimming inferred from the DNA. For this sample the table gives approximately 170,000 clones, of which 80% to 90% were detected only once. In total, the top ten clones hold around 1.9% of the sample.

The specimen was peripheral blood. This clonotype was obtained from a man younger than 35 who had recovered from COVID-19. Recombination linked TRBV23-1 to TRBJ2-7, with the D gene too uncertain to name. TRBV23-1 is an open reading frame, and its role is uncertain. In nucleotide form, the sequence is TGCGCCAGCAGTTACGCTCGGGACGAGCAGTACTTC. The translation is CASSYARDEQYF.